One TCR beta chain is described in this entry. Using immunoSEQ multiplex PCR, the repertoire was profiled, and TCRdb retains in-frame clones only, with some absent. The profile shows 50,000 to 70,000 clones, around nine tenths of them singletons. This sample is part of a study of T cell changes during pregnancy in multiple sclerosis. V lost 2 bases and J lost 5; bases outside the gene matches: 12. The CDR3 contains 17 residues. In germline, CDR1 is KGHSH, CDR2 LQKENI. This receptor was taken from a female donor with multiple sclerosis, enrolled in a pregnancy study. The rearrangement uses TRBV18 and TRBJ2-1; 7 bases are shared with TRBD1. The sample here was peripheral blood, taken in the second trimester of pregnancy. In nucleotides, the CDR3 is TGTGCCAGCTCACCAGACCAGGGGGTTTGGCCTAACAATGAGCAGTTCTTC. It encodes CASSPDQGVWPNNEQFF.